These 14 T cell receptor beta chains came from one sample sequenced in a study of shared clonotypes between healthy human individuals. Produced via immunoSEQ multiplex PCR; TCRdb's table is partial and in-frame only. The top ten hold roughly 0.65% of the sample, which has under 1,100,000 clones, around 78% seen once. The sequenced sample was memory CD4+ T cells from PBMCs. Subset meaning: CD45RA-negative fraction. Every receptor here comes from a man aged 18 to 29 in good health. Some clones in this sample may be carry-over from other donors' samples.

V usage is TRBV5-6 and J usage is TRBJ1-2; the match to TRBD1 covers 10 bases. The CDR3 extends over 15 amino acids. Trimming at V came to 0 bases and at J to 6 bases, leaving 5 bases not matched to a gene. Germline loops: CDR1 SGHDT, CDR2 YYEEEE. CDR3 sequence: CASSLGAGQGNGYTF. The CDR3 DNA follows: TGTGCCAGCAGCTTGGGAGCGGGACAGGGGAATGGCTACACCTTC.

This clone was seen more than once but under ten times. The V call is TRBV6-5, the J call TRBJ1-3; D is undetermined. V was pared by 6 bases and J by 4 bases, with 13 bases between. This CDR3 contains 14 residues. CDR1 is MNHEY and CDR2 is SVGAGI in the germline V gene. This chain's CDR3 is CASSEPGSGNTIYF. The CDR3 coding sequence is TGTGCCAGCAGCGAGCCGGGGTCGGGAAACACCATATATTTT.

CDR3 nucleotide sequence: TGTGCCAGCAGTTTATCAAAAGCTAACTATGGCTACACCTTC. Protein product: CASSLSKANYGYTF. The chain carries TRBV27 and TRBJ1-2; D unresolved. The germline V gene encodes CDR1 MNHEY and CDR2 SMNVEV (reference sequence). Trimming removed 0 bases at V and 0 bases at J, with 5 bases between. The CDR3 length is 14 residues.

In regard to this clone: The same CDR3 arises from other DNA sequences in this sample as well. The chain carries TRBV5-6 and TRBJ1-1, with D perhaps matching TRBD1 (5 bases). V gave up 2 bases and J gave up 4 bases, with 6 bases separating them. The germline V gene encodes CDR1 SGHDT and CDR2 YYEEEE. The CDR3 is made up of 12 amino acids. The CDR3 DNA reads TGTGCCAGCAGCTTTAGGGGCACTGAAGCTTTCTTT. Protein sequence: CASSFRGTEAFF. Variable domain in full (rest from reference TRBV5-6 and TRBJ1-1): DAGVTQSPTHLIKTRGQQVTLRCSPKSGHDTVSWYQQALGQGPQFIFQYYEEEERQRGNFPDRFSGHQFPNYSSELNVNALLLGDSALYLCASSFRGTEAFFGQGTRLTVV.

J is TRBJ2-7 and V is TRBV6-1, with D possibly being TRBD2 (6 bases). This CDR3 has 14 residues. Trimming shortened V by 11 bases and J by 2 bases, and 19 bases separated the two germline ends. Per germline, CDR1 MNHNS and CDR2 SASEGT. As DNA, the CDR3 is TGTGCCTCCCCGACGGTAGCGGCCCCCTACGAGCAGTACTTC. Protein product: CASPTVAAPYEQYF.

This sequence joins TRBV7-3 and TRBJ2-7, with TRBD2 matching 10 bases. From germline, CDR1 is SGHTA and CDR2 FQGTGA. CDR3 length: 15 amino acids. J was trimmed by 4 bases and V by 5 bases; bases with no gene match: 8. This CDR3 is CASSQAGGPQYEQYF. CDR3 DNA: TGTGCCAGCAGCCAAGCGGGAGGGCCCCAATACGAGCAGTACTTC. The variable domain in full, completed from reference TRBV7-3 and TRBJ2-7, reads GAGVSQTPSNKVTEKGKYVELRCDPISGHTALYWYRQSLGQGPEFLIYFQGTGAADDSGLPNDRFFAVRPEGSVSTLKIQRTERGDSAVYLCASSQAGGPQYEQYFGPGTRLTVT.

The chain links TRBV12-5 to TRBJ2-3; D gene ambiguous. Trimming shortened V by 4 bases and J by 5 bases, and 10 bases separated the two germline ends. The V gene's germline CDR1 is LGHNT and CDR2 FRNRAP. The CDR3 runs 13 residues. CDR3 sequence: CASGSSSRDTQYF. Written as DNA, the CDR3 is TGTGCTAGTGGTTCTAGTTCCAGAGATACGCAGTATTTT.

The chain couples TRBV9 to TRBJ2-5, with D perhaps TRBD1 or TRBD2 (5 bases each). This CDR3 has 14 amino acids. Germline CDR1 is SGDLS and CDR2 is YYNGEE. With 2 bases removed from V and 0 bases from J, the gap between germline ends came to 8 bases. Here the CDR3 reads CASSVGTDQETQYF. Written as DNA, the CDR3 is TGTGCCAGCAGCGTTGGGACGGACCAAGAGACCCAGTACTTC.

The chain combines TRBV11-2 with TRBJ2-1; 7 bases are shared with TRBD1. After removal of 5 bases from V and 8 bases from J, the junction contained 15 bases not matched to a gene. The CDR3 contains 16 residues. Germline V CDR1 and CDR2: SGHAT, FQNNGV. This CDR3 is CASSPRTRGGRDEQFF. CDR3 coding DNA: TGTGCCAGCAGCCCCAGAACCAGAGGGGGCAGGGATGAGCAGTTCTTC.

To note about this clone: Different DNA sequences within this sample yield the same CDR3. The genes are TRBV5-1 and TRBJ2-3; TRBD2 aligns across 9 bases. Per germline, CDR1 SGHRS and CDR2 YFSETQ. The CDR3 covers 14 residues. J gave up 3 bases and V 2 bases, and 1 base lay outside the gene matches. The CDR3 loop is CASSFSGGTDTQYF. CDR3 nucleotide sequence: TGCGCCAGCAGCTTTAGCGGGGGAACAGATACGCAGTATTTT.

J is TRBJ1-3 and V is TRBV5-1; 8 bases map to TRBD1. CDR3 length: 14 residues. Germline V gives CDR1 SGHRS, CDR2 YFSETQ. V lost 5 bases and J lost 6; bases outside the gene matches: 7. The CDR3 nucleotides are TGCGCCAGCAGGCAGACAGGGGTCGCAAACACCATATATTTT. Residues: CASRQTGVANTIYF.

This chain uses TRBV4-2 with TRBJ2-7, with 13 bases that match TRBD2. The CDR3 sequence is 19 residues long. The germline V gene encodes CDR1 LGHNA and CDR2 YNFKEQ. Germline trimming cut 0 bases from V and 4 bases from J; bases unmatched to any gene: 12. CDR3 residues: CASSQESTSGRAFTYEQYF. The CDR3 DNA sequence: TGTGCCAGCAGCCAAGAGAGTACTAGCGGGAGGGCCTTTACTTACGAGCAGTACTTC.

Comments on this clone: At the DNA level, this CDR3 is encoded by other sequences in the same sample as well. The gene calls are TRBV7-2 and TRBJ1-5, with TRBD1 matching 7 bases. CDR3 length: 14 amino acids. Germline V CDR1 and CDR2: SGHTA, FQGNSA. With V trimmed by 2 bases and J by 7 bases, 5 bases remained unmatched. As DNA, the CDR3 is TGTGCCAGCAGCTTACGACAGGGTAACCAGCCCCAGCATTTT. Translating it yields CASSLRQGNQPQHF.

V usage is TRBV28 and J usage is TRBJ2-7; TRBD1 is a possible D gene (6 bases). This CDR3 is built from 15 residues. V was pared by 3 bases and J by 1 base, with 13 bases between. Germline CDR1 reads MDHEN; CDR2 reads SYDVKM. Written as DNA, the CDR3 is TGTGCCAGCAGTTTTAACAGGGTAAAATCCTACGAGCAGTACTTC. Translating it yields CASSFNRVKSYEQYF.